This TCR beta chain was retrieved from a study of T cells in Graves' hyperthyroidism and ophthalmopathy. RNA transcripts yielded amplified TCR beta CDR3 regions. First-round RT-PCR with HTBI primers amplified the TCR CDR3 region. TCRdb redid the calling of the multiplex PCR reads with MiXCR, one entry per CDR3 protein. Found here are about 500,000 distinct CDR3 sequences, roughly 17% of them singletons; the top ten hold approximately 20%. The TCR sequence derives from a woman under 30 with Graves' hyperthyroidism. Sequencing was done on a sample of blood.

CDR3 sequence: CASSQEGTDNQPQHF. In DNA, the CDR3 is TGCGCCAGCAGCCAAGAGGGGACAGACAATCAGCCCCAGCATTTT. This chain connects TRBV4-1 to TRBJ1-5, with TRBD1 matching over 7 bases. Per germline, CDR1 MGHRA and CDR2 YSYEKL. The CDR3 has 15 amino acids. J gave up 3 bases and V 0 bases, and 2 bases lay outside the gene matches.